A selection of T cell receptor beta chains follows, all from one sample in a study of CD8+ T cells in alopecia areata. Assay: immunoSEQ multiplex PCR; the TCRdb copy retains only in-frame clones and omits some. The repertoire holds around 190,000 clones, with around three fifths as singletons. The source material was CD8+ T cells sorted from blood. The receptors shown here come from a human donor in good health. Each CDR3 is given with its conserved first and last residue. Each record gives: J gene, V gene, CDR3 protein.

J: TRBJ2-5; V: TRBV27; CDR3: CASSLSIAGGETQYF
J: TRBJ1-4; V: TRBV11-2; CDR3: CASSYAEKLFF
J: TRBJ2-7; V: TRBV4-1; CDR3: CASSHLDRADYEQYF
J: TRBJ2-5; V: TRBV5-1; CDR3: CASSFTETQYF
J: TRBJ2-3; V: TRBV5-6; CDR3: CASSLYTDRSTDTQYF
J: TRBJ2-5; V: TRBV11-2; CDR3: CASSFFPRGGTQYF
J: TRBJ2-2; V: TRBV4-1; CDR3: CASSQDTGNTGELFF
J: TRBJ2-5; V: TRBV5-1; CDR3: CASSSWGDSRETQYF
J: TRBJ2-1; V: TRBV5-6; CDR3: CASSLGYQAEQFF
J: TRBJ2-1; V: TRBV6-1; CDR3: CASSGTSYNEQFF
J: TRBJ2-7; V: TRBV4-1; CDR3: CASSQGTAVGYEQYF
J: TRBJ2-2; V: TRBV29-1; CDR3: CSVPDTGELFF
J: TRBJ1-4; V: TRBV6-5; CDR3: CASRRVQGANEKLFF
J: TRBJ2-3; V: TRBV4-1; CDR3: CASSQDDGNTDTQYF
J: TRBJ2-7; V: TRBV27; CDR3: CASSRRVSNEQYF
J: TRBJ2-7; V: TRBV5-1; CDR3: CASSFIGSSYEQYF
J: TRBJ2-2; V: TRBV5-6; CDR3: CASSRNTGELFF
J: TRBJ1-1; V: TRBV7-2; CDR3: CASALRVWTEAFF